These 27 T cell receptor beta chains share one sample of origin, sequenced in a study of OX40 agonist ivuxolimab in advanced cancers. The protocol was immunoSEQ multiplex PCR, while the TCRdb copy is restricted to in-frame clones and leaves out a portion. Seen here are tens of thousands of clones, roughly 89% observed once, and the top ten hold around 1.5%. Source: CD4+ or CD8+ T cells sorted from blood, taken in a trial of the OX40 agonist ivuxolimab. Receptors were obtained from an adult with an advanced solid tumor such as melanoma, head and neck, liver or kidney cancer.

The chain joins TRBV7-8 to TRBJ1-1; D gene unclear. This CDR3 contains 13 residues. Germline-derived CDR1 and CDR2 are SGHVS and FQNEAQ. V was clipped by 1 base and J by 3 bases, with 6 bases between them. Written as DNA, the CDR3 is TGTGCCAGCAGCTTAGGGAGTTACACTGAAGCTTTCTTT. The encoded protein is CASSLGSYTEAFF.

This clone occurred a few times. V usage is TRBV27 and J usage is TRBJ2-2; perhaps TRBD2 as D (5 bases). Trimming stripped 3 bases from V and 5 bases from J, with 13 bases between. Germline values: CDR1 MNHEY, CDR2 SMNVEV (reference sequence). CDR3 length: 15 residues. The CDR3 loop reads CASSFRRIGTGELFF. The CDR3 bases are TGTGCCAGCAGTTTCAGGAGGATCGGGACCGGGGAGCTGTTTTTT.

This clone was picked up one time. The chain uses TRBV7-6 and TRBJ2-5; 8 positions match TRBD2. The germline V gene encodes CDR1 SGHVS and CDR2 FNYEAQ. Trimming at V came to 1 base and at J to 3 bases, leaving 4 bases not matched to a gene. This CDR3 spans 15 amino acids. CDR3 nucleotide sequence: TGTGCCAGCAGCTTAGGCGGTAGCGGGGAAGAGACCCAGTACTTC. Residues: CASSLGGSGEETQYF.

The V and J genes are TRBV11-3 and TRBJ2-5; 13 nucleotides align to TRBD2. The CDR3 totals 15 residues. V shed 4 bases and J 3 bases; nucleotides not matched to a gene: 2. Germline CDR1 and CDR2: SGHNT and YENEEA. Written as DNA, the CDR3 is TGTGCCAGCAGCTCTGGACTAGCGGGGGAAGAGACCCAGTACTTC. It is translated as CASSSGLAGEETQYF.

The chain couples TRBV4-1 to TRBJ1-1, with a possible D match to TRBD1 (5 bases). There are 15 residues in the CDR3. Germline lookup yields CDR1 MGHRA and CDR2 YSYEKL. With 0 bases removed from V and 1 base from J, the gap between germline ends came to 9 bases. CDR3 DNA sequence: TGCGCCAGCAGCCAAGAGACAGCCACGAACACTGAAGCTTTCTTT. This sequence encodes CASSQETATNTEAFF.

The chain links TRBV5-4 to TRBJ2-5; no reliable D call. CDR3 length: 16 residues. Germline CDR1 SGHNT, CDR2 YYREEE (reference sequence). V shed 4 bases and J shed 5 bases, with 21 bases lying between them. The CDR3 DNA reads TGTGCCAGCAGCAGACCCAAGGGCGGCATAACGGAGACCCAGTACTTC. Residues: CASSRPKGGITETQYF.

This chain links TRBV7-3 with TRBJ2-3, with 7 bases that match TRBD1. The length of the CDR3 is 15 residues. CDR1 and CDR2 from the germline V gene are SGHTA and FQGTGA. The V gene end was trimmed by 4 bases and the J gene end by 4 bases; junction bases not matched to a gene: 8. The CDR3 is CASSSGQKGADTQYF. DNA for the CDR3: TGTGCCAGCAGCTCGGGACAGAAGGGGGCAGATACGCAGTATTTT.

CDR3: CASSPPGQGSDNEQFF. The DNA of the CDR3 is TGTGCCAGCAGCCCCCCGGGACAGGGTTCGGACAATGAGCAGTTCTTC. The rearrangement joins TRBV7-3 to TRBJ2-1, with TRBD1 matching over 9 bases. CDR3 size: 16 residues. The ends lost 5 bases at V and 5 bases at J; junction bases unmatched: 10. Germline CDR1 is SGHTA and CDR2 is FQGTGA.

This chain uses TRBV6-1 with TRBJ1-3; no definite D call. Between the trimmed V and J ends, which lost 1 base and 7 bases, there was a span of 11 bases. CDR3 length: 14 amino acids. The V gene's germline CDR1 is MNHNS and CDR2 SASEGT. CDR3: CASSEGGGRNTIYF. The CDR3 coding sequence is TGTGCCAGCAGTGAAGGGGGTGGCCGGAACACCATATATTTT.

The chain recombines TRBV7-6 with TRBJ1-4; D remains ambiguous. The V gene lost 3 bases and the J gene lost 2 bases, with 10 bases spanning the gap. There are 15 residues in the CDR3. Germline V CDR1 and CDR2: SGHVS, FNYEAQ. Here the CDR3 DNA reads TGTGCCAGCAGCTTTGGTCCTACGACTAATGAAAAACTGTTTTTT. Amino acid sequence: CASSFGPTTNEKLFF.

CDR3 nucleotide sequence: TGTGCCAGCAGCCCAGGGGCAGCCCGCGCCAACTATGGCTACACCTTC. It translates to CASSPGAARANYGYTF. The gene calls are TRBV9 and TRBJ1-2, with D possibly TRBD1 on 6 matching bases. V was shortened by 4 bases and J by 2 bases, with 18 bases between the two germline ends. Germline lookup yields CDR1 SGDLS and CDR2 YYNGEE. The CDR3 loop spans 16 amino acids.

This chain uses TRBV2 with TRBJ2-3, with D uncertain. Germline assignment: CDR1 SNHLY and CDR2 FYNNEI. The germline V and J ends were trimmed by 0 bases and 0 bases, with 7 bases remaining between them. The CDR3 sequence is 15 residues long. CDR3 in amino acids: CASSEALSSTDTQYF. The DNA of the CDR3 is TGTGCCAGCAGTGAAGCGCTTTCGAGCACAGATACGCAGTATTTT.

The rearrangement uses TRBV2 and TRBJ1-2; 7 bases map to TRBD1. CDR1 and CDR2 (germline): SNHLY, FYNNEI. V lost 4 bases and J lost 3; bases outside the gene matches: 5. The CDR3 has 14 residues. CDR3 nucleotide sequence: TGTGCCAGCAGTGTCCGCAGGGGGGACTATGGCTACACCTTC. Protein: CASSVRRGDYGYTF.

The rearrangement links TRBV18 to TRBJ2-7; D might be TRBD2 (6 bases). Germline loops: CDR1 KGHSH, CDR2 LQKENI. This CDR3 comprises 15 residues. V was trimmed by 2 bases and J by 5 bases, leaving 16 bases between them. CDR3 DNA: TGTGCCAGCTCACCAGAACTAGCCTTCGTCGACGAGCAGTACTTC. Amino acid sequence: CASSPELAFVDEQYF.

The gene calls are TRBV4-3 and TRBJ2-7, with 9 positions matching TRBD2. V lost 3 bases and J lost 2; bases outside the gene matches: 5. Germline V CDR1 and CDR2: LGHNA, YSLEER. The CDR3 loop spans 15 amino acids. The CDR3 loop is CASSHPGLAPYEQYF. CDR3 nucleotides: TGCGCCAGCAGCCATCCGGGACTAGCTCCCTACGAGCAGTACTTC.

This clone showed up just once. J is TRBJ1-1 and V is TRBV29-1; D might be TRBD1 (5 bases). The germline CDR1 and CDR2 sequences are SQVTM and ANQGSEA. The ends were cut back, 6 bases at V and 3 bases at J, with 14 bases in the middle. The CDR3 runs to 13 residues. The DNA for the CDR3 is TGCAGCGTCGGGAAAGGAGGGGACACTGAAGCTTTCTTT. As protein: CSVGKGGDTEAFF.

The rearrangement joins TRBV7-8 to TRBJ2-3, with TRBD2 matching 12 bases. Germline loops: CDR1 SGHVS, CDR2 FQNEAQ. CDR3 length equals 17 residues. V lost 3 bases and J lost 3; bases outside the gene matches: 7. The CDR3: CASSLGTSGLTTDTQYF. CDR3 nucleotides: TGTGCCAGCAGCTTGGGGACTAGCGGGTTAACGACAGATACGCAGTATTTT.

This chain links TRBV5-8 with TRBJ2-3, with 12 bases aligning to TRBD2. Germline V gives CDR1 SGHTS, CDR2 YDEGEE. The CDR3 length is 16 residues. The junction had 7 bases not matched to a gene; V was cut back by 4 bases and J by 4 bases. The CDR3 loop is CASSPTSGGGADTQYF. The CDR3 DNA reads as TGTGCCAGCAGCCCGACTAGCGGGGGAGGTGCAGATACGCAGTATTTT.

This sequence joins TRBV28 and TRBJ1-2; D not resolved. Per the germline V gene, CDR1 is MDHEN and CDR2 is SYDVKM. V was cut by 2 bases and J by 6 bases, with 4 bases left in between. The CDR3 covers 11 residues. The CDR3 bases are TGTGCCAGCAGTTTAGGGAATGGCTACACCTTC. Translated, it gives CASSLGNGYTF.

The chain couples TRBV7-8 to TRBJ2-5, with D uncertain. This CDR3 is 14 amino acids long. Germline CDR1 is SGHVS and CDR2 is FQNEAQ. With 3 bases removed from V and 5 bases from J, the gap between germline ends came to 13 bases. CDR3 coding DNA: TGTGCCAGCAGCTTTGGTAGCCCCCGGGAGACCCAGTACTTC. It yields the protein CASSFGSPRETQYF.

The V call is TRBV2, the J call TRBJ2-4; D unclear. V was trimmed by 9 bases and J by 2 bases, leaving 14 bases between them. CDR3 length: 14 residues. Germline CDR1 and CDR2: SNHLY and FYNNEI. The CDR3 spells CASEERGTKNIQYF. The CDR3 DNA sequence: TGTGCCAGTGAAGAGAGAGGTACCAAAAACATTCAGTACTTC.

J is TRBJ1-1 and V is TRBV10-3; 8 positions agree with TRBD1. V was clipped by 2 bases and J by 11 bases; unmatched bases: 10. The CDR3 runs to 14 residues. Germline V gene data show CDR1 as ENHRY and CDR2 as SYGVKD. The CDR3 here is CAISEGQGRLGAFF. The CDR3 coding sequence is TGTGCCATCAGTGAGGGACAGGGTCGATTGGGCGCTTTCTTT.

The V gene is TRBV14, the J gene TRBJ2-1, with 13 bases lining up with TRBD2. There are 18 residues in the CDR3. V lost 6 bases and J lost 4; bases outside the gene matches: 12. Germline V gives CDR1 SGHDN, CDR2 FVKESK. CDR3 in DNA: TGTGCCAGCAGTCGGAACCTAGGGACTAGCGGGATTTACAATGAGCAGTTCTTC. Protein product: CASSRNLGTSGIYNEQFF.

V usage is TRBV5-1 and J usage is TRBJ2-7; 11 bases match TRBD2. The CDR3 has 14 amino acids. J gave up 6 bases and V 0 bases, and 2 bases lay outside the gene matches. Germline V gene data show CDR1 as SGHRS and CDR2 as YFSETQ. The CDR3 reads CASSLGGTSGEQYF. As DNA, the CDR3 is TGCGCCAGCAGCTTGGGCGGGACTAGCGGCGAGCAGTACTTC.

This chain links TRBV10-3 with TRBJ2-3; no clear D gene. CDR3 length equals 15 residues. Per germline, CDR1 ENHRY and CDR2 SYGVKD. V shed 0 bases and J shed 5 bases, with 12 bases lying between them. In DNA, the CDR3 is TGTGCCATCAGTGAGTCGATGGCGGCAATAGATACGCAGTATTTT. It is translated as CAISESMAAIDTQYF.

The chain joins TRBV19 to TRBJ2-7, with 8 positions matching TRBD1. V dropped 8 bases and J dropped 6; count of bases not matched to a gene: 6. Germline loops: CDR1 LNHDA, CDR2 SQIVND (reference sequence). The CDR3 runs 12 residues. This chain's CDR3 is CASRLGQGEQYF. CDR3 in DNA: TGTGCCAGTCGCCTTGGACAGGGCGAGCAGTACTTC.

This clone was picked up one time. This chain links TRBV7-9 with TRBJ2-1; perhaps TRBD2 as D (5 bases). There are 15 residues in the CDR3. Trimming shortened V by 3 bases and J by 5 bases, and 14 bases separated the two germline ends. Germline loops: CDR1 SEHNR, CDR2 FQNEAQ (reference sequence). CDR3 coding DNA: TGTGCCAGCAGCTTTGGGTACAGCGGCAACAATGAGCAGTTCTTC. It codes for CASSFGYSGNNEQFF.